This T cell receptor beta chain was recovered during a study of T-cell reconstitution after alpha-beta-depleted transplantation in children. General study points: T-cell counts and diversity at one year post-transplant came mainly from newly produced T cells. Diversity of TCRbeta at day 60 was high in some patients, arising from surviving recipient T cells and thymic progenitors. At around two months after transplant, the alpha-beta T cells were reportedly derived from several hundred expanded clones that came from non-depleted graft cells.

This CDR3 region has 14 residues. The V and J ends lost 8 bases and 1 base respectively, with 9 bases between them. This clonotype occurred many times. Its antigen is currently unknown. Unique molecular identifiers were incorporated into the prepared TCRbeta library. One entry per CDR3 protein results from TCRdb running MiXCR on the PCR reads. Among about 110,000 distinct CDR3 sequences, approximately 6.6% were seen once, and the ten largest hold roughly 24%. Sequencing used PBMCs, mostly from graft donor cells, obtained 360 days after TCRalphabeta/CD19-depleted stem cell transplant. The chain links TRBV12-3 or TRBV12-4 to TRBJ2-6; D remains ambiguous. This TCR was sampled from a male patient between 2 and 10 years old who had a stem cell transplant for acute lymphoblastic leukemia, so the T cells may come from the graft donor. CDR3 DNA sequence: TGTGCCAGCTCCCCTGGGTCTGGGGCCAACGTCCTGACTTTC. Amino acid sequence: CASSPGSGANVLTF.